These T cell receptor beta chains were read from a single sample in a study of molecular identifiers for immune sequencing clone quantification. TCRdb reanalysed the PCR reads using MiXCR and keeps one entry per CDR3 protein. The sample contains under 800,000 distinct CDR3 sequences, about 25% of which appear only once. Sequencing used naive CD8+ T cells from blood, with Jurkat cell RNA spiked in. These receptors were collected from a human donor in good health. Some libraries in this study had Jurkat cell RNA spiked in. The CDR3 runs from the conserved cysteine through the conserved F or W. A D gene is named only where the DNA matches it firmly. Some rows have no size entry. The others give once, few or many, or a class for an expanded clone.

j_call d_call v_call clone_size cdr3_aa cdr3_nt
TRBJ2-1 TRBD1 TRBV19 NA CASRPGTGSYNEQFF TGTGCCAGTAGACCCGGGACAGGATCCTACAATGAGCAGTTCTTC
TRBJ2-5 NA TRBV28 many CASSLGSREVGTQYF TGTGCCAGCAGTTTGGGGTCCAGGGAAGTCGGGACCCAGTACTTC
TRBJ2-7 NA TRBV4-1 few CASSQVGLRDDEQYF TGCGCCAGCAGCCAAGTAGGTCTCAGGGACGACGAGCAGTACTTC
TRBJ2-2 TRBD1 TRBV4-3 NA CASSPGQGSGELFF TGCGCCAGCAGCCCGGGACAGGGGTCCGGGGAGCTGTTTTTT
TRBJ2-7 TRBD2 TRBV11-1 many CASSLGLAGRYEQYF TGTGCCAGCAGCTTAGGACTAGCGGGCCGCTACGAGCAGTACTTC
TRBJ2-7 NA TRBV30 NA CAWTQTYRNEQYF TGTGCCTGGACTCAGACTTACCGGAACGAGCAGTACTTC
TRBJ2-3 NA TRBV12-5 many CASGFSVGAHTDTQYF TGTGCTAGTGGTTTTTCTGTGGGCGCACACACAGATACGCAGTATTTT
TRBJ1-1 TRBD1 TRBV7-9 few CASRRGQVLGAFF TGTGCCAGCAGGAGGGGACAGGTCCTTGGAGCTTTCTTT
TRBJ1-3 NA TRBV15 few CATSRDRSSGNTIYF TGTGCCACCAGCAGAGACAGGTCCTCTGGAAACACCATATATTTT
TRBJ2-3 NA TRBV6-1 NA CASSPRVWDRTDTQYF TGTGCCAGCAGTCCAAGGGTGTGGGATCGCACAGATACGCAGTATTTT
TRBJ2-7 NA TRBV5-5 few CASREVGEQYF TGTGCCAGCAGAGAAGTCGGCGAGCAGTACTTC
TRBJ1-5 NA TRBV12-3/TRBV12-4 NA CASGLGGHQPQHF TGTGCCAGCGGTTTGGGTGGCCATCAGCCCCAGCATTTT
TRBJ1-5 NA TRBV5-6 few CASSKKGQPQHF TGTGCCAGCAGTAAAAAGGGTCAGCCCCAGCATTTT
TRBJ2-5 TRBD1 TRBV12-3/TRBV12-4 NA CASSLSDRLTILEQETQYF TGTGCCAGCAGTTTATCGGACAGGTTAACGATATTGGAACAAGAGACCCAGTACTTC
TRBJ1-4 NA TRBV29-1 many CSVGDLAGTNEKLFF TGCAGCGTTGGAGACCTAGCGGGAACTAATGAAAAACTGTTTTTT
TRBJ2-5 NA TRBV5-8 few CASRRESVQETQYF TGTGCCAGCAGGCGGGAATCGGTTCAAGAGACCCAGTACTTC
TRBJ2-1 NA TRBV7-9 few CASSPAGRLEQFF TGTGCCAGCAGCCCGGCAGGGCGTCTTGAGCAGTTCTTC
TRBJ2-7 NA TRBV28 NA CASSSGNNYAQYF TGTGCCAGCAGCTCCGGAAATAACTACGCGCAGTACTTC
TRBJ2-3 TRBD2 TRBV4-3 many CASSQAQRELVDTQYF TGCGCCAGCAGCCAAGCCCAGCGGGAGTTGGTAGATACGCAGTATTTT
TRBJ2-7 NA TRBV10-3 many CAHPRYEQYF TGTGCCCATCCGAGATACGAGCAGTACTTC
TRBJ2-4 NA TRBV11-2 NA CASSVQGGEDIQYF TGTGCCAGCAGCGTGCAGGGTGGAGAGGACATTCAGTACTTC
TRBJ1-5 NA TRBV19 many CASSIAHGVNQPQHF TGTGCCAGTAGTATTGCGCACGGCGTCAATCAGCCCCAGCATTTT
TRBJ1-1 TRBD1 TRBV2 many CATEPTGAPEAFF TGTGCCACCGAACCCACAGGGGCTCCTGAAGCTTTCTTT
TRBJ1-1 TRBD1 TRBV5-1 few CASSLLGQGVVVNTEAFF TGCGCCAGCAGCCTGTTGGGACAGGGAGTTGTGGTGAACACTGAAGCTTTCTTT
TRBJ2-3 NA TRBV12-5 NA CASGLVRVGGNPDTQYF TGTGCTAGTGGTTTGGTCCGAGTTGGGGGGAATCCAGATACGCAGTATTTT
TRBJ1-4 NA TRBV20-1 few CSARVMQEVEKLFF TGCAGTGCTAGAGTTATGCAGGAGGTGGAGAAACTGTTTTTT
TRBJ1-5 NA TRBV5-1 many CASSLSSGQPQHF TGCGCCAGCAGCTTAAGTTCGGGGCAGCCCCAGCATTTT
TRBJ2-5 NA TRBV7-3 NA CASSLMGPAGQETQYF TGTGCCAGCAGCTTAATGGGTCCGGCGGGCCAAGAGACCCAGTACTTC
TRBJ2-7 TRBD1 TRBV28 once CVSSPGTAYGQYF TGTGTCAGCAGTCCCGGGACAGCCTACGGGCAGTACTTC
TRBJ2-3 NA TRBV7-9 many CASSHSSRGSDTQYF TGTGCCAGCAGCCATAGCAGCCGGGGATCAGATACGCAGTATTTT
TRBJ1-2 TRBD1 TRBV12-3/TRBV12-4 NA CASSLRDRVEGYTF TGTGCCAGCAGTTTAAGGGACAGGGTGGAGGGCTACACCTTC
TRBJ1-1 NA TRBV4-2 few CASSQVRGEALF TGTGCCAGCAGCCAGGTGCGGGGTGAAGCTCTCTTT
TRBJ2-3 NA TRBV7-2 many CASSPSRWPTDTQYF TGTGCCAGCAGCCCCTCGCGGTGGCCCACAGATACGCAGTATTTT
TRBJ2-3 NA TRBV9 many CASSAASLDTQYF TGTGCCAGCAGCGCGGCTAGCCTTGATACGCAGTATTTT
TRBJ2-1 NA TRBV4-1 NA CASTSRDNNNEQFF TGCGCCAGCACCTCCCGGGACAATAACAATGAGCAGTTCTTC
TRBJ1-5 NA TRBV28 NA CASEKTQGFLYQPQHF TGTGCCAGCGAGAAGACACAGGGTTTCTTGTATCAGCCCCAGCATTTT
TRBJ1-2 NA TRBV7-9 NA CASSPATGRNYGYTF TGTGCCAGCAGCCCTGCAACAGGGAGGAACTATGGCTACACCTTC
TRBJ2-1 TRBD2 TRBV12-3/TRBV12-4 NA CASSFYGRAREQFF TGTGCCAGCAGTTTTTACGGGAGGGCCCGAGAGCAGTTCTTC
TRBJ1-1 NA TRBV10-3 NA CAISETGASAWAFF TGTGCCATCAGTGAGACGGGGGCCTCAGCTTGGGCTTTCTTT